The 25 T cell receptor beta chains given below trace back to one sample, sequenced in a study of T cell repertoires in cytomegalovirus infection. TCRdb reanalysed the reads using MiXCR and keeps one entry per CDR3 protein. The sample contains about 740,000 distinct CDR3 sequences, about 40% of which appear only once. The sequenced sample consisted of PBMCs. These receptors originate from a human donor in good health (CMV status not recorded). Some clones in this sample may be carry-over from other donors' samples.

DNA for the CDR3: TGTGCCAGCAGCTCCGGGCTCCTCAGCAATCAGCCCCAGCATTTT. This encodes CASSSGLLSNQPQHF. The chain uses TRBV2 and TRBJ1-5; no reliable D call. V was clipped by 6 bases and J by 1 base, with 13 bases between them. Germline V gene data show CDR1 as SNHLY and CDR2 as FYNNEI. CDR3 length equals 15 residues.

A note on this clonotype: The conserved phenylalanine or tryptophan normally closing the CDR3 is absent here, so this likely arose from a read error. The DNA is left out, because the CDR3 cannot be placed on it with certainty; the CDR3 is given as TCRdb lists it. V gene TRBV28 combines with J gene TRBJ1-2. The CDR3 has 13 residues if both end residues are counted. Germline CDR1 and CDR2: MDHEN and SYDVKM. The CDR3 sequence is CASSADGKSGYTL.

This clonotype has just one count. This chain uses TRBV30 with TRBJ2-2; 8 bases are a match to TRBD2. The germline V gene encodes CDR1 GTSNPN and CDR2 SVGIG (reference sequence). The J segment lost 8 bases and the V segment lost 0 bases, leaving 5 bases of the junction unmatched. This CDR3 has 14 residues. The CDR3 loop is CAWSVQRGQGELFF. In nucleotides, the CDR3 is TGTGCCTGGAGTGTCCAGCGGGGGCAGGGGGAGCTGTTTTTT.

V is TRBV20-1 and J is TRBJ1-3; D is unclear. This CDR3 spans 17 amino acids. Per germline, CDR1 DFQATT and CDR2 SNEGSKA (reference sequence). V was shortened by 4 bases and J by 1 base, with 20 bases between the two germline ends. This CDR3 reads CSAMNPGFRTSGNTIYF. The CDR3 DNA sequence: TGCAGTGCTATGAACCCCGGTTTCCGGACGTCTGGAAACACCATATATTTT.

The table lists this clonotype with a count of one. This sequence joins TRBV6-6 and TRBJ1-1, with 8 bases that match TRBD1. CDR1 and CDR2 (germline): MNHNY, SVGAGI (reference sequence). V gave up 4 bases and J gave up 7 bases; unmatched junction bases: 8. The CDR3 is 14 residues long. The CDR3 sequence is CASSFAGGHNEAFF. In DNA form, the CDR3 reads TGTGCCAGCAGTTTCGCAGGGGGCCACAATGAAGCTTTCTTT.

The table lists this clonotype with a few counts. This sequence joins TRBV20-1 and TRBJ1-1; no clear D gene. Germline loops: CDR1 DFQATT, CDR2 SNEGSKA (reference sequence). The V gene lost 0 bases and the J gene lost 7 bases, with 6 bases spanning the gap. This CDR3 has 11 amino acids. The CDR3, as DNA: TGCAGTGCTAGAGAGGACGGTGAAGCTTTCTTT. Amino acids: CSAREDGEAFF.

The chain joins TRBV20-1 to TRBJ2-1; 9 positions match TRBD2. The V gene end was trimmed by 5 bases and the J gene end by 2 bases; junction bases not matched to a gene: 7. The length of the CDR3 is 15 residues. Germline V gene sequence: CDR1 DFQATT, CDR2 SNEGSKA (reference sequence). CDR3 DNA sequence: TGCAGTGCTTCCATAAGACTAGCGGCCTACAATGAGCAGTTCTTC. Amino acid sequence: CSASIRLAAYNEQFF.

The chain combines TRBV7-2 with TRBJ1-5; D is uncertain. CDR3 length: 16 residues. In germline, CDR1 is SGHTA, CDR2 FQGNSA. Trimming pared 1 base from V and 4 bases from J, leaving 14 bases between. In DNA form, the CDR3 reads TGTGCCAGCAGCTTAGAGTCGGGAATCCGGAATCAGCCCCAGCATTTT. As protein: CASSLESGIRNQPQHF.

The CDR3 sequence is CASSLVSGTGGYPSNQPQHF. The CDR3 region has the DNA TGTGCCAGCAGCTTAGTGAGTGGGACAGGGGGCTACCCTAGCAATCAGCCCCAGCATTTT. This chain uses TRBV7-2 with TRBJ1-5; 12 bases line up with TRBD1. Germline CDR1 SGHTA, CDR2 FQGNSA. J was trimmed by 0 bases and V by 1 base; bases with no gene match: 10. This CDR3 contains 20 residues. Full variable domain (rest looked up from reference TRBV7-2 and TRBJ1-5): GAGVSQSPSNKVTEKGKDVELRCDPISGHTALYWYRQSLGQGLEFLIYFQGNSAPDKSGLPSDRFSAERTGGSVSTLTIQRTQQEDSAVYLCASSLVSGTGGYPSNQPQHFGDGTRLSIL.

The chain is built from TRBV28 and TRBJ1-5; D remains unclear. Trimming stripped 5 bases from V and 1 base from J, with 27 bases between. Per germline, CDR1 MDHEN and CDR2 SYDVKM. The CDR3 totals 20 residues. CDR3 coding DNA: TGTGCCAGCAGTCTAAACGGACTTAGGCAGGAGCAAAAGAGCAATCAGCCCCAGCATTTT. Translation gives CASSLNGLRQEQKSNQPQHF.

J is TRBJ2-7 and V is TRBV9; 7 nucleotides agree with TRBD2. Germline trimming cut 0 bases from V and 1 base from J; bases unmatched to any gene: 1. CDR1 and CDR2 from the germline V gene are SGDLS and YYNGEE. The CDR3 is 14 amino acids. The CDR3: CASSVGEGSYEQYF. CDR3 DNA: TGTGCCAGCAGCGTAGGGGAGGGTTCCTACGAGCAGTACTTC.

This clonotype has only one observation. CDR3 residues: CASSQDSSNRGGAVYEQYF. CDR3 nucleotides: TGCGCCAGCAGCCAAGACTCCAGTAATCGCGGGGGGGCGGTTTACGAGCAGTACTTC. The rearrangement links TRBV4-1 to TRBJ2-7, with 9 bases matching TRBD2. After removal of 0 bases from V and 4 bases from J, the junction contained 16 bases not matched to a gene. This CDR3 is 19 amino acids long. Germline values: CDR1 MGHRA, CDR2 YSYEKL.

This clonotype was seen more than once but under ten times. V gene TRBV7-6 combines with J gene TRBJ1-5; D is ambiguous. V was pared by 5 bases and J by 5 bases, with 4 bases between. CDR3 size: 11 residues. The germline V gene has CDR1 SGHVS and CDR2 FNYEAQ. CDR3 amino acids: CASSPDQPQHF. The CDR3 DNA sequence: TGTGCCAGCAGCCCCGATCAGCCCCAGCATTTT.

The chain joins TRBV30 to TRBJ2-7, with a possible D match to TRBD2 (6 bases). V was clipped by 0 bases and J by 2 bases, with 20 bases between them. The CDR3 runs 17 residues. The V gene's germline CDR1 is GTSNPN and CDR2 SVGIG (reference sequence). The CDR3 loop reads CAWSVLGGWLSAYEQYF. Written as DNA, the CDR3 is TGTGCCTGGAGTGTACTGGGGGGTTGGCTATCCGCCTACGAGCAGTACTTC.

Comment on this clonotype: A read error is possible here, since a much larger clone lies one base away. This chain uses TRBV7-2 with TRBJ2-4; D is ambiguous. The CDR3 loop spans 11 amino acids. V lost 5 bases and J lost 9, with 8 bases in between. CDR1 SGHTA and CDR2 FQGNSA come from the germline V gene. CDR3 region: CASSGPAIQYF. The CDR3 DNA sequence: TGTGCCAGCAGCGGTCCGGCCATTCAGTACTTC.

The genes are TRBV20-1 and TRBJ2-7, with a weak D call TRBD1 (5 bases). CDR1 is DFQATT, CDR2 SNEGSKA, per germline (reference sequence). V lost 0 bases, J lost 3 bases, and 12 bases lay in between. The CDR3 runs to 14 residues. The CDR3 loop reads CSARDLERGYEQYF. CDR3 coding DNA: TGCAGTGCTAGAGATTTGGAAAGGGGCTACGAGCAGTACTTC.

This rearrangement joins TRBV6-2 or TRBV6-3 to TRBJ2-1; D is perhaps TRBD2 (6 bases). Per the germline V gene, CDR1 is MNHEY and CDR2 is SVGEGT. This CDR3 is 15 amino acids long. The V and J ends lost 2 bases and 6 bases respectively, with 14 bases between them. CDR3 in DNA: TGTGCCAGCAGTTACCGGCGGGTCGGGGGCAATGAGCAGTTCTTC. Translation: CASSYRRVGGNEQFF.

The chain recombines TRBV27 with TRBJ2-2, with D hard to call. The CDR3 has 16 residues. In germline, CDR1 is MNHEY, CDR2 SMNVEV (reference sequence). V shed 8 bases and J shed 6 bases, with 22 bases lying between them. CDR3 residues: CASCSSKGMFPGELFF. The CDR3 nucleotides are TGTGCCAGCTGTTCATCGAAAGGGATGTTCCCCGGGGAGCTGTTTTTT.

As for this clonotype: One base away lies a much larger clone, so this may be a sequencing read error. This chain uses TRBV7-2 with TRBJ2-1; TRBD2 might be the D (5 bases). Trimming removed 4 bases at V and 13 bases at J, with 23 bases between. CDR1 is SGHTA, CDR2 FQGNSA, per germline. The CDR3 contains 15 residues. CDR3 loop: CASSSTAIAPREQFF. In DNA, the CDR3 is TGTGCCAGCAGCTCAACGGCGATCGCCCCCCGGGAACAGTTCTTC.

The chain is built from TRBV28 and TRBJ1-5, with 11 bases fitting TRBD1. This CDR3 has 15 amino acids. Germline V lookup: CDR1 MDHEN, CDR2 SYDVKM. Trimming took 4 bases from V and 9 from J; bases not matched to a gene: 8. CDR3 in amino acids: CASSWGQGDLRPQHF. CDR3 nucleotides: TGTGCCAGCAGTTGGGGACAGGGGGACCTTCGGCCCCAGCATTTT.

V and J are TRBV9 and TRBJ2-1, with TRBD1 as a possible D gene (6 bases). Germline CDR1 SGDLS, CDR2 YYNGEE. V gave up 0 bases and J gave up 9 bases, with 16 bases separating them. The CDR3 totals 15 residues. CDR3 DNA sequence: TGTGCCAGCAGCGTAGAGGACGGACAGATCCGTGAGCAGTTCTTC. It encodes CASSVEDGQIREQFF.

This chain uses TRBV19 with TRBJ1-5; D remains ambiguous. V lost 3 bases and J lost 1, with 7 bases in between. The CDR3 covers 14 residues. Per the germline V gene, CDR1 is LNHDA and CDR2 is SQIVND (reference sequence). This CDR3 is CASSITESNQPQHF. In nucleotides, the CDR3 is TGTGCCAGTAGTATCACTGAAAGCAATCAGCCCCAGCATTTT.

In this sample, this clonotype turned up many times. V and J are TRBV7-8 and TRBJ1-6, with D perhaps TRBD1 (5 bases). V lost 0 bases, J lost 5 bases, and 14 bases lay in between. Germline V CDR1 and CDR2: SGHVS, FQNEAQ. The CDR3 covers 17 residues. The CDR3 region is CASSLANTGLHNSPLHF. DNA for the CDR3: TGTGCCAGCAGCTTAGCCAACACGGGGCTACATAATTCACCCCTCCACTTT.

The CDR3: CASSINTHPRAPDNEQFF. Written as DNA, the CDR3 is TGTGCCAGTAGTATCAATACCCACCCCAGGGCCCCAGACAATGAGCAGTTCTTC. This chain uses TRBV19 with TRBJ2-1, with D tentatively TRBD1 (5 bases). In germline, CDR1 is LNHDA, CDR2 SQIVND (reference sequence). The V gene lost 3 bases and the J gene lost 5 bases, with 23 bases spanning the gap. This CDR3 has 18 amino acids.

The chain links TRBV24-1 to TRBJ2-1, with 10 bases aligning to TRBD2. V lost 1 base, J lost 7 bases, and 6 bases stayed unmatched. Germline values: CDR1 KGHDR, CDR2 SFDVKD. The CDR3 consists of 16 residues. The CDR3 DNA reads as TGTGCCACCAGTGATTTTGAGCGGGGGGGCCGGAATGAGCAGTTCTTC. This gives the protein CATSDFERGGRNEQFF.